The 20 T cell receptor beta chains below all came from one sample that was sequenced in a study of blood T cells in healthy people across ages. Combining a sample-barcoded 5' primer with a J-beta primer mix, a second PCR ran for roughly 7 to 12 cycles. TCRdb ran MiXCR on the 5' RACE reads and lists one entry per CDR3 protein. The sample includes about 1.7 million distinct CDR3 sequences, 28% seen only once; the top ten take 7% to 9%. Sequenced material: blood. These receptors were obtained from a woman aged 25 to 39 in good health.

This clonotype came up a few times. The chain is built from TRBV24-1 and TRBJ2-2, with D tentatively TRBD1 (6 bases). V lost 1 base and J 6 bases, leaving 14 bases between the germline ends. This CDR3 is 16 amino acids long. Germline V gene lookup returns CDR1 KGHDR and CDR2 SFDVKD. The CDR3 reads CATSDFPGTLAGELFF. The DNA for the CDR3 is TGTGCCACCAGTGATTTCCCCGGGACACTTGCCGGGGAGCTGTTTTTT.

This chain joins TRBV7-9 and TRBJ2-1, with D possibly matching TRBD2 (7 bases). Germline-derived CDR1 and CDR2 are SEHNR and FQNEAQ (reference sequence). The CDR3 has 18 residues. The V end was cut by 5 bases, the J end by 6 bases, with 26 bases between. CDR3 sequence (DNA): TGTGCCAGCAGCCCTCTACCGATAAGGGGGGGCCGAGCCAATGAGCAGTTCTTC. Its translation: CASSPLPIRGGRANEQFF.

This clonotype showed up many times. CDR3 protein: CASTLTRDRGHYGYTF. CDR3 sequence (DNA): TGTGCCAGCACCTTGACCCGGGACAGGGGGCATTATGGCTACACCTTC. This chain connects TRBV7-8 to TRBJ1-2, with 12 bases identical to TRBD1. V lost 7 bases to trimming and J lost 5 bases; unmatched junction nucleotides: 11. Germline values: CDR1 SGHVS, CDR2 FQNEAQ. The CDR3 covers 16 residues.

The V and J genes are TRBV6-5 and TRBJ2-1; D might be TRBD2 (6 bases). The V gene lost 6 bases and the J gene lost 10 bases, with 19 bases spanning the gap. The length of the CDR3 is 14 residues. Germline CDR1 is MNHEY and CDR2 is SVGAGI. The CDR3 DNA sequence: TGTGCCAGCAGGCGGGATCCAGCGGGCCGGGAGCAGTTCTTC. This translates into CASRRDPAGREQFF.

This sequence joins TRBV5-1 and TRBJ2-7; D unresolved. V was clipped by 0 bases and J by 3 bases, with 10 bases between them. The CDR3 extends over 14 amino acids. Germline V CDR1 and CDR2: SGHRS, YFSETQ. The CDR3 nucleotides are TGCGCCAGCAGCTTGGAACCACCCGGCTACGAGCAGTACTTC. This sequence encodes CASSLEPPGYEQYF.

This clonotype was detected only a few times. V and J are TRBV27 and TRBJ2-1; 10 bases are a match to TRBD2. Trimming removed 3 bases from V and 7 bases from J; junction bases left unmatched: 3. This CDR3 comprises 14 residues. The germline CDR1 and CDR2 sequences are MNHEY and SMNVEV (reference sequence). CDR3 DNA: TGTGCCAGCAGTTTCACAGCGGGGGGGAATGAGCAGTTCTTC. Protein product: CASSFTAGGNEQFF.

CDR3 DNA: TGTGCCAGCAGCGCCCACGATGGGGGGGCCGGTAATTCACCCCTCCACTTT. Amino acid sequence: CASSAHDGGAGNSPLHF. The chain combines TRBV9 with TRBJ1-6, with D perhaps TRBD1 (6 bases). Trimming left V 3 bases short and J 6 bases short, with 19 bases between. This CDR3 is 17 amino acids long. Germline values: CDR1 SGDLS, CDR2 YYNGEE.

Remarks on this clonotype: The conserved phenylalanine or tryptophan normally closing the CDR3 is absent here, so this likely arose from a read error. The V and J genes are TRBV24-1 and TRBJ2-7; 7 bases agree with TRBD1. The V segment lost 7 bases and the J segment 2 bases; nucleotides outside the gene matches: 4. The CDR3 sequence is 13 residues long. CDR1 and CDR2 from the germline V gene are KGHDR and SFDVKD. The CDR3 nucleotides read TGTGCCACCAGACCGGGACAGACCTACGAGCAGTACTGC. The encoded protein is CATRPGQTYEQYC.

This clonotype was detected ten times or more. An end of the junction does not agree with germline; a read error may underlie this. The genes are TRBV29-1 and TRBJ2-7, with D possibly TRBD2 on 5 matching bases. The CDR3 length is 12 residues. Germline V CDR1 and CDR2: SQVTM, ANQGSEA. This CDR3 is CSVEGTSSEQYF. The DNA for the CDR3 is TGCAGCGTTGAAGGGACTTCCTCCGAGCAGTACTTC.

At least ten counts were recorded for this clonotype. The chain couples TRBV5-6 to TRBJ2-7; possibly TRBD1 for D (5 bases). V gave up 1 base and J gave up 0 bases, with 11 bases separating them. There are 15 residues in the CDR3. Per germline, CDR1 SGHDT and CDR2 YYEEEE. The CDR3 bases are TGTGCCAGCAGCTTGAGGGGATGGAGCTCCTACGAGCAGTACTTC. It codes for CASSLRGWSSYEQYF.

This clonotype has more than one count but fewer than ten. V usage is TRBV12-3 or TRBV12-4 and J usage is TRBJ2-5; D is ambiguous. The CDR3 is made up of 13 amino acids. Trimming took off 6 bases at V and 5 bases at J, with 13 bases between the two ends. CDR3 sequence reads: CASRRLGSETQYF. CDR3 DNA sequence: TGTGCCAGCAGACGCCTAGGGTCGGAGACCCAGTACTTC.

This clonotype was detected only a few times. J is TRBJ2-1 and V is TRBV20-1, with a tentative D call TRBD2 (6 bases). Trimming stripped 1 base from V and 7 bases from J, with 23 bases between. The CDR3 extends over 17 amino acids. Germline V CDR1 and CDR2: DFQATT, SNEGSKA (reference sequence). The CDR3 reads CSARASRGGAIWNEQFF. CDR3 nucleotide sequence: TGCAGTGCTAGAGCGTCCCGAGGAGGGGCCATCTGGAATGAGCAGTTCTTC.

A few counts support this clonotype. The rearrangement uses TRBV6-2 or TRBV6-3 and TRBJ2-4; 9 bases line up with TRBD2. CDR1 is MNHEY, CDR2 SVGEGT, per germline. The CDR3 is 16 residues long. Trimming removed 3 bases from V and 1 base from J; junction bases left unmatched: 4. CDR3 region: CASSYGGGAAKNIQYF. The CDR3 nucleotides are TGTGCCAGCAGTTATGGCGGGGGGGCCGCCAAAAACATTCAGTACTTC.

This clonotype showed up just a few times. This chain uses TRBV3-1 with TRBJ2-1; TRBD2 matches 10 bases. CDR1 LGHDT and CDR2 YNNKEL come from the germline V gene (reference sequence). V lost 4 bases to trimming and J lost 8 bases; unmatched junction nucleotides: 8. This CDR3 has 15 amino acids. CDR3 sequence: CASSLSGRAVDEQFF. Here the CDR3 DNA reads TGTGCCAGCAGCCTCAGCGGGAGGGCCGTAGATGAGCAGTTCTTC.

This clonotype was seen many times. One end of the junction is discordant with germline, which a read error may explain. The chain combines TRBV11-1 with TRBJ1-2, with 11 bases fitting TRBD1. Germline values: CDR1 SGHAT, CDR2 FQDESV (reference sequence). The CDR3 loop spans 14 amino acids. The CDR3 loop reads CASSFWTGGSGYTF. For the CDR3, the DNA is TGCGCCAGCAGCTTTTGGACAGGGGGCTCTGGCTACACCTTC. The whole variable domain, filled in from reference TRBV11-1 and TRBJ1-2, reads EAEVAQSPRYKITEKSQAVAFWCDPISGHATLYWYRQILGQGPELLVQFQDESVVDDSQLPKDRFSAERLKGVDSTLKIQPAELGDSAMYLCASSFWTGGSGYTFGSGTRLTVV.

This chain joins TRBV28 and TRBJ2-4; 11 bases match TRBD1. The CDR3 has 18 amino acids. J lost 1 base, V lost 6 bases, and 11 bases had no gene match. Germline V gene data show CDR1 as MDHEN and CDR2 as SYDVKM. CDR3 sequence (DNA): TGTGCCAGCAGGTTAGGGACAGGGGGTATATGGGCCAAAAACATTCAGTACTTC. This gives the protein CASRLGTGGIWAKNIQYF.

With regard to this clonotype: A read error is possible here, since a much larger clone lies one base away. The rearrangement joins TRBV10-3 to TRBJ2-7, with D tentatively TRBD1 or TRBD2 (5 bases each). Germline values: CDR1 ENHRY, CDR2 SYGVKD. The V and J ends lost 11 bases and 3 bases respectively, with 14 bases between them. CDR3 length equals 12 residues. The CDR3 bases are TGTGCCGTAAGAGGGACGGGCTACGAGCAGTACTTC. The encoded protein is CAVRGTGYEQYF.

This chain links TRBV12-3 or TRBV12-4 with TRBJ1-2; 9 bases align to TRBD1. V gave up 5 bases and J gave up 5 bases; unmatched junction bases: 12. The CDR3 has 16 amino acids. CDR3 sequence: CASSLKGTGLRYGYTF. Written as DNA, the CDR3 is TGTGCCAGCAGTCTCAAGGGGACAGGGCTGCGGTATGGCTACACCTTC.

This clonotype has just a few counts. The rearrangement uses TRBV20-1 and TRBJ1-2, with D uncertain. CDR3 length: 13 amino acids. Germline CDR1 DFQATT, CDR2 SNEGSKA (reference sequence). V lost 1 base and J lost 1, with 7 bases in between. CDR3 residues: CSARGTVNYGYTF. The CDR3 bases are TGCAGTGCTAGAGGCACTGTTAACTATGGCTACACCTTC.

This clonotype was seen more than once but under ten times. This sequence may be a read error, since a much larger clone differs from it by one base. J is TRBJ2-7 and V is TRBV12-3 or TRBV12-4; a weak D match, TRBD1 (5 bases). This CDR3 is built from 15 residues. V dropped 6 bases and J dropped 0 bases, with 15 bases sitting between them. The CDR3 region has the DNA TGTGCCAGCAGACTTCACAGACAGAGCTCCTACGAGCAGTACTTC. Its translation: CASRLHRQSSYEQYF.